This TCR beta chain was observed in a study of blood T cell repertoires in COVID-19. Overall study context: Both acute and convalescent COVID-19 samples were obtained from the United States, Italy and Spain. PBMCs, B-cell-depleted T cells, or T cells were the source of the cDNA or gDNA that made up the material.

Original methodology: Amplification of reference gene primers was used by the study to estimate nucleated cell counts. Only in-frame clones appear in the TCRdb table, and some are missing; sequencing was by immunoSEQ multiplex PCR. V, J and clone size reflect that table, while D and trimming were determined from the DNA. The sample lists more than 60,000 clones; roughly four fifths were seen once. This CDR3 comprises 15 residues. CDR1 MNHNY and CDR2 SVGAGI come from the germline V gene (reference sequence). Unmatched junction bases numbered 9, after V lost 4 bases and J lost 6 bases. The rearrangement uses TRBV6-6 and TRBJ2-1; 7 nucleotides match TRBD2. The sequencing input was peripheral blood. The TCR originated in a man between 60 and 70 years old with acute or convalescent COVID-19. CDR3 region: CASSFQRGPPNEQFF. The CDR3 coding sequence is TGTGCCAGCAGTTTTCAGCGGGGCCCCCCCAATGAGCAGTTCTTC.